Listed below are T cell receptor beta chains from one sample, sequenced in a study of T cell responses to AZD1222 COVID-19 vaccine. Using immunoSEQ multiplex PCR, the repertoire was profiled, and TCRdb retains in-frame clones only, with some absent. Among about 130,000 clones listed, around 87% were seen once. The sample consisted of peripheral blood, taken on day 0 of AZD1222 vaccination. The receptors stem from an adult in good health. Each CDR3 is given without its conserved first and last residue. The order of the fields is J gene, V gene, D gene, CDR3 protein. D genes are given only for firm matches.

TRBJ1-4,TRBV28,TRBD1,ASSLWPGGEKLF
TRBJ2-3,TRBV3-1/TRBV3-2,TRBD1,ASSLGQGGRPGDTQY
TRBJ1-2,TRBV29-1,-,SVAGGPSGGYT
TRBJ2-3,TRBV19,-,ASLGPQGTDTQY
TRBJ2-5,TRBV5-1,TRBD1,ASSPFSGGEETQY
TRBJ2-7,TRBV18,TRBD1,ASSPRTLGWGQQSSYEQY
TRBJ2-5,TRBV12-5,TRBD1,ASGTGQGVN
TRBJ1-1,TRBV5-1,-,ASSLDGGHLNTEAF
TRBJ2-1,TRBV24-1,TRBD1,ATSESGTGFYNEQF
TRBJ1-2,TRBV6-6,-,ASSLTIGGGYT
TRBJ1-1,TRBV5-1,-,ASSLGLGPGTEAF
TRBJ2-1,TRBV4-3,-,ASSQVWAHNEQF
TRBJ1-4,TRBV28,TRBD1,ASSSHGTVNEKLF
TRBJ2-2,TRBV6-2/TRBV6-3,-,ASSSGGAADTGELF
TRBJ1-5,TRBV5-1,-,ASSQGPNLGGNQPQH
TRBJ1-2,TRBV5-6,TRBD1,ASSKQGGMGYT
TRBJ2-4,TRBV19,-,ASRDLGKNIQY
TRBJ2-1,TRBV19,-,ASSIADPQEQF
TRBJ2-5,TRBV27,TRBD2,ASSLRGTSGRKQETQY
TRBJ1-2,TRBV11-2,TRBD1,ASSSTGTANPNYGYT
TRBJ1-1,TRBV25-1,-,ASSHNMNTEAF
TRBJ2-1,TRBV5-4,-,ASSFQGSYNEQF
TRBJ2-5,TRBV11-2,-,ASSLDPSRAGPQY
TRBJ1-1,TRBV19,-,ASISWGEAF
TRBJ2-3,TRBV10-3,-,AITPSGTDTQY
TRBJ1-6,TRBV19,-,ASSPPGGAYNSPLH
TRBJ1-1,TRBV10-3,TRBD1,AIRGQGAGTEAF
TRBJ1-3,TRBV5-4,-,ASSLDAGLFSGNTIY
TRBJ2-3,TRBV30,TRBD2,AWSAVSGGWSDTQY
TRBJ2-5,TRBV10-3,-,AISDRLAETQY
TRBJ2-2,TRBV27,-,ASRPLTGYTGELF
TRBJ2-1,TRBV7-3,-,ASSLGIGNEQF
TRBJ1-3,TRBV7-6,-,ASSLAGSYSGNTIY
TRBJ2-7,TRBV27,-,ASSLRVGSYEQY
TRBJ1-1,TRBV28,-,ASSRVLGQAF
TRBJ2-3,TRBV6-1,-,ASSEGLVTLDTQY
TRBJ2-5,TRBV7-3,TRBD2,ASSLSGLAEETQY
TRBJ2-7,TRBV4-1,-,ASSQVGGRISYEQY
TRBJ1-6,TRBV3-1/TRBV3-2,-,ASSQVRRQTPLH
TRBJ1-1,TRBV6-5,-,ASSLSRNTEAF
TRBJ1-1,TRBV10-3,-,AISESKGGGTEAF
TRBJ1-5,TRBV7-8,TRBD1,ASSYRTGYQPQH
TRBJ1-5,TRBV19,TRBD1,ASSPIDRGHQPQH
TRBJ2-5,TRBV30,-,AWTFRVSETQY
TRBJ1-4,TRBV5-1,-,ASSRNQGYGEKLF
TRBJ1-4,TRBV2,-,ASSPGTATNEKLF